This TCR beta chain originates from a study of graft-versus-host responses after intestinal transplantation. Across the whole study: Anti-thymocyte globulin induction was given to all recipients, followed by tacrolimus and steroids for around 3 years. Study-level points and caveats: Across patients carrying graft-donor T cell macrochimerism, allografts held high graft-versus-host to host-versus-graft clonal ratios.

CDR1 and CDR2 (germline): MDHEN, SYDVKM. The CDR3 is 14 amino acids. V lost 3 bases, J lost 7 bases, and 5 bases stayed unmatched. Using immunoSEQ multiplex PCR, the repertoire was profiled, and TCRdb retains in-frame clones only, with some absent. The repertoire has 12,000 or so clones, about three quarters of them found once; the top ten carry approximately 37%. A word on this clone: Its antigen remains unidentified.

The sequence was collected from a human patient who received an intestinal transplant, so some T cells may come from the graft donor. The sequenced sample was PBMCs, obtained 494 days after intestinal transplant. The V and J genes are TRBV28 and TRBJ2-1; 8 bases are a match to TRBD1. As DNA, the CDR3 is TGTGCCAGCAGTTTGGGACAGGCCAGAAATGAGCAGTTCTTC. As protein: CASSLGQARNEQFF.